These 24 T cell receptor beta chains originate from one sample sequenced in a study of T cell responses to AZD1222 COVID-19 vaccine. Sequencing used immunoSEQ multiplex PCR; TCRdb keeps in-frame clones, though not all of them. Of 150,000 or so clones listed, about 92% are singletons. The source material was peripheral blood, sampled on day 0 of AZD1222 vaccination. The receptors come from an adult in good health.

CDR3 loop: CASSEVVDTEAFF. CDR3 in DNA: TGTGCCAGCAGTGAAGTCGTGGACACTGAAGCTTTCTTT. The gene calls are TRBV2 and TRBJ1-1; D uncertain. V dropped 1 base and J dropped 3 bases, with 6 bases sitting between them. This CDR3 contains 13 residues. Germline CDR1 is SNHLY and CDR2 is FYNNEI.

The V call is TRBV3-1 (or the pseudogene TRBV3-2), the J call TRBJ1-1; D unclear. Germline lookup yields CDR1 LGHDT and CDR2 YNNKEL (reference sequence). The CDR3 extends over 14 amino acids. Trimming stripped 1 base from V and 1 base from J, with 7 bases between. DNA for the CDR3: TGTGCCAGCAGCCAAGTTTGGGAGAACACTGAAGCTTTCTTT. This sequence encodes CASSQVWENTEAFF.

The chain employs TRBV7-8 and TRBJ2-3; D is perhaps TRBD1 or TRBD2 (5 bases each). Germline V gene data show CDR1 as SGHVS and CDR2 as FQNEAQ. The V end was cut by 1 base, the J end by 5 bases, with 10 bases between. The CDR3 has 14 amino acids. CDR3 protein: CASSLVGTGDTQYF. The CDR3 nucleotides read TGTGCCAGCAGCTTAGTAGGGACCGGAGATACGCAGTATTTT.

CDR3 in DNA: TGTGCCAGCAGCAGACGAGGCCTCTCCTACGAGCAGTACTTC. Its translation is CASSRRGLSYEQYF. The rearrangement joins TRBV13 to TRBJ2-7; D gene ambiguous. V lost 5 bases to trimming and J lost 0 bases, with 11 bases between them. The CDR3 length is 14 residues. Germline values: CDR1 PRHDT, CDR2 FYEKMQ (reference sequence). Full variable domain (remainder filled in from reference TRBV13 and TRBJ2-7): AAGVIQSPRHLIKEKRETATLKCYPIPRHDTVYWYQQGPGQDPQFLISFYEKMQSDKGSIPDRFSAQQFSDYHSELNMSSLELGDSALYFCASSRRGLSYEQYFGPGTRLTVT.

This clone was counted a few times. The gene calls are TRBV6-5 and TRBJ1-4, with 8 bases that match TRBD1. CDR1 is MNHEY, CDR2 SVGAGI, per germline. V dropped 6 bases and J dropped 7; count of bases not matched to a gene: 7. The length of the CDR3 is 14 residues. CDR3 nucleotide sequence: TGTGCCAGCAGGCACGGACAGGGCTCTGAAAAACTGTTTTTT. Translating it yields CASRHGQGSEKLFF.

This sequence joins TRBV5-1 and TRBJ1-1, with D possibly being TRBD1 (5 bases). Germline-derived CDR1 and CDR2 are SGHRS and YFSETQ. With 0 bases removed from V and 1 base from J, the gap between germline ends came to 22 bases. This CDR3 has 19 residues. CDR3 DNA sequence: TGCGCCAGCAGCTTGGACTACGGGTGGGGCGGAAGAAGGAACACTGAAGCTTTCTTT. The encoded protein is CASSLDYGWGGRRNTEAFF.

The rearrangement links TRBV5-1 to TRBJ2-3, with 10 bases fitting TRBD1. The V gene end was trimmed by 4 bases and the J gene end by 14 bases; junction bases not matched to a gene: 10. This CDR3 has 13 amino acids. The germline V gene has CDR1 SGHRS and CDR2 YFSETQ. The chain's CDR3 is CASSPTLGDRGYF. In DNA, the CDR3 is TGCGCCAGCAGCCCTACCTTGGGGGACAGGGGGTATTTT.

This clone occurred a few times. The chain uses TRBV29-1 and TRBJ1-2; D remains unclear. The V end was cut by 7 bases, the J end by 0 bases, with 9 bases between. Germline-derived CDR1 and CDR2 are SQVTM and ANQGSEA. This CDR3 is 12 amino acids long. Here the CDR3 DNA reads TGCAGCGCTCTCGGGGCTAACTATGGCTACACCTTC. Its translation: CSALGANYGYTF. Full variable domain (remainder filled in from reference TRBV29-1 and TRBJ1-2): SAVISQKPSRDICQRGTSLTIQCQVDSQVTMMFWYRQQPGQSLTLIATANQGSEATYESGFVIDKFPISRPNLTFSTLTVSNMSPEDSSIYLCSALGANYGYTFGSGTRLTVV.

This clone was detected only once. The chain is built from TRBV6-5 and TRBJ1-4; 7 bases are shared with TRBD1. The CDR3 is made up of 13 amino acids. Germline CDR1 MNHEY, CDR2 SVGAGI. V dropped 4 bases and J dropped 8; count of bases not matched to a gene: 4. CDR3 nucleotide sequence: TGTGCCAGCAGTTTAACAGGGGTCGAAAAACTGTTTTTT. Amino acids: CASSLTGVEKLFF.

V usage is TRBV5-1 and J usage is TRBJ2-1; tentative D call: TRBD2 (5 bases). Per germline, CDR1 SGHRS and CDR2 YFSETQ. The V end lost 2 bases, the J end lost 3 bases, and 9 bases lay between the germline ends. This CDR3 has 14 residues. CDR3 DNA sequence: TGCGCCAGCAGCTTAAGCGGAAACTACAATGAGCAGTTCTTC. This encodes CASSLSGNYNEQFF.

This chain joins TRBV6-6 and TRBJ1-5; TRBD1 matches at 8 bases. Germline-derived CDR1 and CDR2 are MNHNY and SVGAGI (reference sequence). V shed 6 bases and J 5 bases; nucleotides not matched to a gene: 9. The CDR3 has 15 amino acids. The CDR3 region is CASSDWTGSDQPQHF. DNA of the CDR3: TGTGCCAGCAGCGACTGGACAGGGAGTGATCAGCCCCAGCATTTT.

The rearrangement joins TRBV9 to TRBJ1-2; 7 nucleotides align to TRBD1. CDR3 length: 14 amino acids. V lost 4 bases and J lost 0; bases outside the gene matches: 3. Germline values: CDR1 SGDLS, CDR2 YYNGEE. Here the CDR3 reads CASSRDRSNYGYTF. The DNA for the CDR3 is TGTGCCAGCAGCCGGGACAGATCTAACTATGGCTACACCTTC.

This clone was seen just once. V is TRBV7-8 and J is TRBJ1-5, with D possibly TRBD1 on 5 matching bases. The CDR3 runs 17 residues. CDR1 and CDR2 from the germline V gene are SGHVS and FQNEAQ. Trimming took 5 bases from V and 3 from J, leaving 20 bases between them. As DNA, the CDR3 is TGTGCCAGCAGCCCCATGGGGGGGTCACCCCTCAATCAGCCCCAGCATTTT. It translates to CASSPMGGSPLNQPQHF.

This chain joins TRBV2 and TRBJ2-1, with D possibly TRBD1 on 6 matching bases. CDR3 length equals 11 residues. The V gene's germline CDR1 is SNHLY and CDR2 FYNNEI. The CDR3: CAGALYNEQFF. The CDR3 DNA sequence: TGTGCGGGGGCCCTCTACAATGAGCAGTTCTTC.

The chain uses TRBV19 and TRBJ1-6; D is unclear. CDR1 LNHDA and CDR2 SQIVND come from the germline V gene (reference sequence). The CDR3 totals 17 residues. V was shortened by 5 bases and J by 6 bases, with 20 bases between the two germline ends. This chain's CDR3 is CASSEAGYRETNSPLHF. The CDR3 DNA is TGTGCCAGTAGTGAAGCCGGATACAGAGAAACTAATTCACCCCTCCACTTT.

V gene TRBV6-5 combines with J gene TRBJ2-6, with D perhaps matching TRBD1 (6 bases). The germline V gene encodes CDR1 MNHEY and CDR2 SVGAGI. This CDR3 is 15 amino acids long. Between the trimmed V and J ends, which lost 6 bases and 4 bases, there was a span of 13 bases. CDR3 residues: CASRLAGAGANVLTF. In DNA form, the CDR3 reads TGTGCCAGCAGGCTCGCAGGGGCAGGGGCCAACGTCCTGACTTTC.

This chain uses TRBV19 with TRBJ2-1; D perhaps matches TRBD1 (6 bases). CDR1 is LNHDA, CDR2 SQIVND, per germline (reference sequence). The length of the CDR3 is 14 residues. The ends were cut back, 3 bases at V and 7 bases at J, with 13 bases in the middle. This chain's CDR3 is CASSIGYRVNEQFF. The CDR3 bases are TGTGCCAGTAGTATTGGATACAGGGTAAATGAGCAGTTCTTC.

The rearrangement uses TRBV5-4 and TRBJ1-1, with D possibly matching TRBD1 (6 bases). Trimming left V 4 bases short and J 4 bases short, with 14 bases between. The CDR3 consists of 14 residues. The germline CDR1 and CDR2 sequences are SGHNT and YYREEE (reference sequence). The CDR3 DNA follows: TGTGCCAGCAGCCGACAGGTGGTGGGCACTGAAGCTTTCTTT. As protein: CASSRQVVGTEAFF.

CDR3 in amino acids: CASRTRGTTDTQYF. The CDR3 DNA reads as TGTGCCAGCAGAACGCGCGGCACCACAGATACGCAGTATTTT. The chain joins TRBV5-8 to TRBJ2-3; no clear D gene. CDR1 and CDR2 from the germline V gene are SGHTS and YDEGEE. The CDR3 covers 14 residues. The V gene lost 5 bases and the J gene lost 2 bases, with 12 bases spanning the gap.

Here the CDR3 reads CASSLRDGTNTEQYF. CDR3 DNA sequence: TGTGCCAGCAGTTTAAGGGACGGGACAAATACCGAGCAGTACTTC. The chain recombines TRBV27 with TRBJ2-7, with D maybe TRBD1 (6 bases). CDR1 and CDR2 from the germline V gene are MNHEY and SMNVEV (reference sequence). V lost 2 bases and J 6 bases, leaving 17 bases between the germline ends. This CDR3 region has 15 residues.

Notes on this clone: One junction end does not reproduce the germline sequence, and a read error may be involved. The chain links TRBV10-2 to TRBJ1-1, with D unresolved. Germline V lookup: CDR1 WSHSY, CDR2 SAAADI. This CDR3 comprises 10 residues. This CDR3 is CWTMGTEAFF. The DNA of the CDR3 is TGTTGGACCATGGGTACTGAAGCTTTCTTT.

This sequence joins TRBV5-1 and TRBJ1-4, with TRBD1 as a possible D gene (6 bases). Germline CDR1 SGHRS, CDR2 YFSETQ. The CDR3 runs 15 residues. The ends were cut back, 5 bases at V and 0 bases at J, with 11 bases in the middle. The CDR3 DNA reads as TGCGCCAGCAGTACCGGGACAACAACTAATGAAAAACTGTTTTTT. It specifies CASSTGTTTNEKLFF.

The chain carries TRBV2 and TRBJ1-6; no definite D call. Germline loops: CDR1 SNHLY, CDR2 FYNNEI. This CDR3 contains 16 residues. V shed 3 bases and J shed 5 bases, with 14 bases lying between them. Here the CDR3 reads CASSEGGVLDNSPLHF. The CDR3 region has the DNA TGTGCCAGCAGTGAGGGTGGAGTTCTAGATAATTCACCCCTCCACTTT.

The chain couples TRBV10-3 to TRBJ1-5, with D possibly being TRBD1 (6 bases). There are 13 residues in the CDR3. V was shortened by 4 bases and J by 6 bases, with 10 bases between the two germline ends. Germline assignment: CDR1 ENHRY and CDR2 SYGVKD. The CDR3 loop reads CAISGSQGQPQHF. CDR3 nucleotides: TGTGCCATCAGTGGCTCACAGGGTCAGCCCCAGCATTTT.